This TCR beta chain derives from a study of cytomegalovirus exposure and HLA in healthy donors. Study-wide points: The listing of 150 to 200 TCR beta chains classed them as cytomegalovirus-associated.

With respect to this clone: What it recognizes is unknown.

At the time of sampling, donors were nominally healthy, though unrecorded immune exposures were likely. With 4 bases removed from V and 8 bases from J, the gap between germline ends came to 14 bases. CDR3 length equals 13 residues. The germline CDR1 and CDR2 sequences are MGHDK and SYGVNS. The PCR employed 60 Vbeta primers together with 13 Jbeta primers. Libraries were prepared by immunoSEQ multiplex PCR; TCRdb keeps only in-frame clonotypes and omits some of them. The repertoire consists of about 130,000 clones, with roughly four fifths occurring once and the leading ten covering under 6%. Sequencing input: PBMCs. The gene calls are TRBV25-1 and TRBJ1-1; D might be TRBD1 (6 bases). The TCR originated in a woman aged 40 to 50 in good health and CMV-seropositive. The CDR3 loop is CASSGTYRAEAFF. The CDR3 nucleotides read TGTGCCAGCAGTGGGACCTACAGGGCCGAAGCTTTCTTT.